The next 18 T cell receptor beta chains were all read from a single sample in a study of beta chain features in type 1 diabetes. These TCRs' antigens remain unknown. Study-level points and caveats: The study found moderately but significantly shorter TCRB CDR3s in all four CD4+ subsets of Type 1 diabetes patients.

Reverse transcribing all isolated RNA meant expressed TCRB transcripts were sequenced. Measured with immunoSEQ multiplex PCR; TCRdb has only the in-frame clones, and not every one. The table records under 300,000 clones, 16% of them present only once. Specimen: naive CD4+ T cells from blood. The receptors stem from a man aged 25 to 40 with type 1 diabetes.

This clone was detected only a few times. This sequence joins TRBV10-3 and TRBJ2-5; 10 nucleotides match TRBD2. This CDR3 has 15 residues. V trimming: 0 bases; J trimming: 2 bases; junction bases outside the gene matches: 0. Germline CDR1 reads ENHRY; CDR2 reads SYGVKD. The CDR3 coding sequence is TGTGCCATCAGTGAGTCGACTAGCGGGCAAGAGACCCAGTACTTC. Its translation: CAISESTSGQETQYF.

The chain combines TRBV25-1 with TRBJ1-4; D gene uncertain. The germline V gene has CDR1 MGHDK and CDR2 SYGVNS. The CDR3 sequence is 14 residues long. Trimming pared 3 bases from V and 6 bases from J, leaving 11 bases between. The CDR3 nucleotides are TGTGCCAGCAGTGAGTCGGGGAAGTATGAAAAACTGTTTTTT. This codes for CASSESGKYEKLFF.

To note about this clone: Different DNA sequences within this sample yield the same CDR3. The chain has TRBV30 and TRBJ2-3, with 8 positions matching TRBD2. Germline CDR1 and CDR2: GTSNPN and SVGIG (reference sequence). The CDR3 extends over 13 amino acids. Unmatched junction bases numbered 0, after V lost 3 bases and J lost 1 base. DNA for the CDR3: TGTGCCTGGAGCGGGGGGGGCACAGATACGCAGTATTTT. This codes for CAWSGGGTDTQYF.

The V and J genes are TRBV10-3 and TRBJ2-5; TRBD2 aligns across 11 bases. This CDR3 comprises 17 residues. Unmatched junction bases numbered 18, after V lost 10 bases and J lost 5 bases. Germline CDR1 and CDR2: ENHRY and SYGVKD. The CDR3 region is CATSLGRLAGSGETQYF. CDR3 sequence (DNA): TGTGCCACCTCATTAGGGAGACTAGCGGGATCCGGGGAGACCCAGTACTTC.

This clone occurred a few times. The CDR3 loop reads CAWEGARTEAFF. The CDR3 DNA is TGTGCCTGGGAGGGGGCGAGGACTGAAGCTTTCTTT. V and J are TRBV30 and TRBJ1-1; 7 bases match TRBD1. J lost 5 bases, V lost 5 bases, and 5 bases had no gene match. Germline loops: CDR1 GTSNPN, CDR2 SVGIG (reference sequence). The CDR3 loop spans 12 amino acids.

This clone was detected a few times. J is TRBJ2-1 and V is TRBV14; 7 nucleotides agree with TRBD2. There are 12 residues in the CDR3. Germline V gives CDR1 SGHDN, CDR2 FVKESK. V was pared by 5 bases and J by 12 bases, with 7 bases of the junction left unmatched. CDR3 region: CASSVGAGRQFF. CDR3 DNA: TGTGCCAGCAGCGTAGGAGCGGGAAGGCAGTTCTTC.

This chain links TRBV15 with TRBJ2-7, with D possibly TRBD1 on 5 matching bases. V was trimmed by 2 bases and J by 6 bases, leaving 17 bases between them. This CDR3 region has 15 residues. Per germline, CDR1 LNHNV and CDR2 YYDKDF (reference sequence). CDR3 region: CATSRRTGFVSEQYF. The CDR3 region has the DNA TGTGCCACCAGCAGACGTACAGGATTTGTCTCCGAGCAGTACTTC.

This clone has a handful of counts. This chain joins TRBV29-1 and TRBJ2-1; no definite D call. The CDR3 runs 12 residues. Looked up from germline, CDR1 is SQVTM and CDR2 is ANQGSEA. V was shortened by 5 bases and J by 0 bases, with 5 bases between the two germline ends. CDR3 residues: CSVLPSYNEQFF. The CDR3, as DNA: TGCAGCGTTTTACCCTCCTACAATGAGCAGTTCTTC.

The rearrangement uses TRBV2 and TRBJ2-1; no firm D call. Germline V CDR1 and CDR2: SNHLY, FYNNEI. The ends were cut back, 7 bases at V and 8 bases at J, with 12 bases in the middle. The CDR3 is 12 amino acids. The CDR3 is CASTLDRDEQFF. CDR3 DNA sequence: TGTGCCAGCACCTTAGACCGGGATGAGCAGTTCTTC.

This clone appeared a few times. The chain couples TRBV7-2 to TRBJ2-5, with D uncertain. The V and J ends lost 4 bases and 5 bases respectively, with 8 bases between them. Germline V gives CDR1 SGHTA, CDR2 FQGNSA. The CDR3 runs to 12 residues. The chain's CDR3 is CASSSVTETQYF. The CDR3 DNA reads TGTGCCAGCAGCTCAGTTACGGAGACCCAGTACTTC.

This clone came up a few times. The chain is built from TRBV9 and TRBJ2-7; 12 bases agree with TRBD2. The length of the CDR3 is 15 residues. The germline V gene encodes CDR1 SGDLS and CDR2 YYNGEE. V lost 4 bases and J lost 3; bases outside the gene matches: 5. CDR3 DNA sequence: TGTGCCAGCAGCCCGCAGACTAGCGGGAGCTACGAGCAGTACTTC. Protein product: CASSPQTSGSYEQYF.

The chain uses TRBV19 and TRBJ2-7; TRBD1 is a possible D gene (5 bases). CDR1 is LNHDA, CDR2 SQIVND, per germline (reference sequence). Between the trimmed V and J ends, which lost 6 bases and 3 bases, there was a span of 12 bases. The CDR3 is 13 amino acids. The CDR3 sequence is CASSPKTVYEQYF. DNA of the CDR3: TGTGCCAGTAGCCCGAAGACAGTCTACGAGCAGTACTTC.

This chain connects TRBV30 to TRBJ1-2, with 7 bases fitting TRBD1. V shed 4 bases and J 5 bases; nucleotides not matched to a gene: 7. This CDR3 is built from 13 residues. Germline V gene lookup returns CDR1 GTSNPN and CDR2 SVGIG (reference sequence). CDR3 residues: CAWTDRTGYGYTF. The CDR3 nucleotides read TGTGCCTGGACGGACAGGACTGGTTATGGCTACACCTTC. Complete variable domain (other parts from reference TRBV30 and TRBJ1-2): SQTIHQWPATLVQPVGSPLSLECTVEGTSNPNLYWYRQAAGRGLQLLFYSVGIGQISSEVPQNLSASRPQDRQFILSSKKLLLSDSGFYLCAWTDRTGYGYTFGSGTRLTVV.

As regards this clone: At one end, the junction sequence differs from germline, possibly due to a read error. This chain joins TRBV7-8 and TRBJ2-4; the match to TRBD1 covers 9 bases. The germline gives CDR1 SGHVS, CDR2 FQNEAQ. CDR3 length equals 13 residues. The CDR3 sequence: CASSLAGTGSSDF. In nucleotides, the CDR3 is TGTGCCAGCAGCTTAGCGGGGACAGGGTCATCGGACTTC. The full variable domain, its missing parts supplied by reference TRBV7-8 and TRBJ2-4, is GAGVSQSPRYKVAKRGQDVALRCDPISGHVSLFWYQQALGQGPEFLTYFQNEAQLDKSGLPSDRFFAERPEGSVSTLKIQRTQQEDSAVYLCASSLAGTGSSDFGAGTRLSVL.

This clone was seen a handful of times. Other DNA sequences in the same sample also yield this CDR3. The chain combines TRBV30 with TRBJ2-7; 10 positions agree with TRBD2. The CDR3 runs to 12 residues. Trimming at V came to 4 bases and at J to 3 bases, leaving 0 bases not matched to a gene. From germline, CDR1 is GTSNPN and CDR2 SVGIG (reference sequence). The CDR3 nucleotides are TGTGCCTGGACTAGCGGGAGCTACGAGCAGTACTTC. Translating gives CAWTSGSYEQYF.

The genes are TRBV10-3 and TRBJ2-3; 10 positions match TRBD2. Germline lookup yields CDR1 ENHRY and CDR2 SYGVKD. The CDR3 is made up of 15 amino acids. V lost 6 bases and J lost 4; bases outside the gene matches: 7. The CDR3 coding sequence is TGTGCCATCAGAGATACTAGCGGGAACTCAGATACGCAGTATTTT. Translated: CAIRDTSGNSDTQYF.

The genes are TRBV5-4 and TRBJ2-1; 10 nucleotides line up with TRBD2. The CDR3 runs 19 residues. Germline V gene sequence: CDR1 SGHNT, CDR2 YYREEE (reference sequence). The ends lost 5 bases at V and 0 bases at J; junction bases unmatched: 14. The CDR3 nucleotides are TGTGCCAGCAGAGGGGGGCCTAGCGGGAGTAAAAGCTCCTACAATGAGCAGTTCTTC. Amino acids: CASRGGPSGSKSSYNEQFF.

This chain uses TRBV7-9 with TRBJ1-5; no firm D call. V dropped 4 bases and J dropped 0 bases, with 7 bases sitting between them. Germline-derived CDR1 and CDR2 are SEHNR and FQNEAQ (reference sequence). The CDR3 contains 14 residues. CDR3 loop: CASSYDHSNQPQHF. DNA of the CDR3: TGTGCCAGCAGCTACGACCATAGCAATCAGCCCCAGCATTTT.